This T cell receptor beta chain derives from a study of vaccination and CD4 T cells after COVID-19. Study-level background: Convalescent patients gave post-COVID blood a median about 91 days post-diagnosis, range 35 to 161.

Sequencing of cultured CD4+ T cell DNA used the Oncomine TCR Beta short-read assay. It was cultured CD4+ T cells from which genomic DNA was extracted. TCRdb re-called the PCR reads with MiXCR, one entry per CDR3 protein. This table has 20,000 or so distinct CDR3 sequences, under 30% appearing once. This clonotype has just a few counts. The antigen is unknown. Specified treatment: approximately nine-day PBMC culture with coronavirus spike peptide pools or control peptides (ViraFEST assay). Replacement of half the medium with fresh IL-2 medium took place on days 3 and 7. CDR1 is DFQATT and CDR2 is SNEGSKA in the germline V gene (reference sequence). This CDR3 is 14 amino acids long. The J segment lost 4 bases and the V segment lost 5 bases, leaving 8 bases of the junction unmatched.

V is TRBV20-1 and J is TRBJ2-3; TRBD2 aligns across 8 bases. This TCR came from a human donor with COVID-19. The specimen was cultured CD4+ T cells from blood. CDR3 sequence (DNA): TGCAGTGCTTTGAGCGGGAGTGTTCCAGATACGCAGTATTTT. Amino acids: CSALSGSVPDTQYF.